A selection of T cell receptor beta chains follows, all from one sample in a study of beta chain features in type 1 diabetes. Assay: immunoSEQ multiplex PCR; the TCRdb copy retains only in-frame clones and omits some. Of 250,000 to 300,000 clones listed, approximately 8.1% were seen once; the top ten hold more than 0.8%. Sequencing input: central memory CD4+ T cells from blood. Receptors were obtained from a woman under 30 in good health. Both conserved end residues are part of each CDR3. The order of the fields is clone size, J gene, D gene, V gene, CDR3 DNA, CDR3 protein. D genes are given only for firm matches. Some rows have no size entry. The others give once, few or many, or a class for an expanded clone.

>-|TRBJ2-1|TRBD2|TRBV19
TGTGCCAGTAGTCCCAGTGGGGGGGTTAATGAGCAGTTCTTC
CASSPSGGVNEQFF
>few|TRBJ1-3|-|TRBV4-3
TGCGCCAGCAGCCAAGAAGTCAGCTCTGGAAACACCATATATTTT
CASSQEVSSGNTIYF
>-|TRBJ2-7|TRBD2|TRBV9
TGTGCCAGCAGCGTAGCTGTAGCGGGAGTGGGAGAGCAGTACTTC
CASSVAVAGVGEQYF
>few|TRBJ1-1|-|TRBV5-1
TGCGCCAGCAGCTTGGTAACGGGGAACACTGAAGCTTTCTTT
CASSLVTGNTEAFF
>few|TRBJ2-3|-|TRBV30
TGTGCCTGCCGGGCCGCAGCGCTAACAGATACGCAGTATTTT
CACRAAALTDTQYF
>few|TRBJ1-4|TRBD1|TRBV19
TGTGCCAGTAGTTACAGGGGTAATGAAAAACTGTTTTTT
CASSYRGNEKLFF
>-|TRBJ2-1|-|TRBV5-6
TGTGCCAGCAGCTTATCGGCCACTTACAATGAGCAGTTCTTC
CASSLSATYNEQFF
>-|TRBJ2-4|-|TRBV27
TGTGCCAGCAGTTTGTTGGGGCTAGCCAAAAACATTCAGTACTTC
CASSLLGLAKNIQYF
>many|TRBJ2-3|-|TRBV2
TGTGCCAGCAGGGCTACACGCGCAGATACGCAGTATTTT
CASRATRADTQYF
>many|TRBJ2-3|-|TRBV5-4
TGTGCCAGCAGCCGTGCAAGGACAGCAACAGATACGCAGTATTTT
CASSRARTATDTQYF
>few|TRBJ1-1|-|TRBV19
TGTGCCAGTAGTATAGAGGGGAACACTGAAGCTTTCTTT
CASSIEGNTEAFF
>-|TRBJ2-1|-|TRBV7-9
TGTGCCAGCAGCTTGGGGGCCAGTGGGGTTCCCAGGCAGTTCTTC
CASSLGASGVPRQFF
>-|TRBJ1-1|-|TRBV7-9
TGTGCCAGCGGACGGGGGGACACTGAAGCTTTCTTT
CASGRGDTEAFF
>few|TRBJ2-6|-|TRBV7-9
TGTGCCAGCAGCCCCGCTCGGGGAGGGGGGAGCTCTGGGGCCAACGTCCTGACTTTC
CASSPARGGGSSGANVLTF
>few|TRBJ2-1|TRBD2|TRBV6-1
TGTGCCAGCAGTGATCCCTCTAGGACTAGGGATGAGCAGTTCTTC
CASSDPSRTRDEQFF
>few|TRBJ1-6|-|TRBV28
TGTGCCAGCAGGCCCCTCGCGGGGCAGGGCGGCAATTCACCCCTCCACTTT
CASRPLAGQGGNSPLHF
>-|TRBJ2-7|-|TRBV7-8
TGTGCCAGCAGCCCCTACGGACCGAACTACGAGCAGTACTTC
CASSPYGPNYEQYF
>-|TRBJ1-5|-|TRBV19
TGTGCCAGTGCTATCGAACAGGGAAGGAAGCCCCAGCATTTT
CASAIEQGRKPQHF
>few|TRBJ2-1|-|TRBV19
TGTGCCAGTATCGGCACCCGAACTAACAATGAGCAGTTCTTC
CASIGTRTNNEQFF
>-|TRBJ2-5|-|TRBV28
TGTGCCAGCAGCACAGTCAGGGGGGGGAAAGAGACCCAGTACTTC
CASSTVRGGKETQYF
>-|TRBJ2-7|-|TRBV7-8
TGTGCCAGCAGCCAGGAGAGACAGGTCCGGGAGCAGTACTTC
CASSQERQVREQYF
>-|TRBJ1-6|-|TRBV4-1
TGCGCCAGCAGCCAAGATTGGGGCAGGGAATTCAATTCACCCCTCCACTTT
CASSQDWGREFNSPLHF
>-|TRBJ2-6|-|TRBV6-5
TGTGCCAGCAGTTTATTAGCGTCTGGGGCCAACGTCCTGACTTTC
CASSLLASGANVLTF
>-|TRBJ1-2|TRBD1|TRBV5-4
TGTGCCAGCAGCTTGGAACGCCCGGGACAGGGGAACACTTATCATGGCTACACCTTC
CASSLERPGQGNTYHGYTF
>-|TRBJ2-5|TRBD1|TRBV5-8
TGTGCCAGCATTAAGGGACAGGGGATAGCCCTCCAAGAGACCCAGTACTTC
CASIKGQGIALQETQYF
>-|TRBJ1-2|TRBD1|TRBV28
TGTGCCAGCAGTACAGGGGGCAGGGATGGCTACACCTTC
CASSTGGRDGYTF
>few|TRBJ2-3|-|TRBV20-1
TGCAGTGCTTTATACACAGATACGCAGTATTTT
CSALYTDTQYF
>few|TRBJ2-3|-|TRBV7-9
TGTGCCAGCAGCCGAAGGGGGGCGGATACGCAGTATTTT
CASSRRGADTQYF
>few|TRBJ2-5|-|TRBV5-1
TGCGCCAGCAGCTTACAGGGTGGAGAGACCCAGTACTTC
CASSLQGGETQYF
>-|TRBJ1-5|TRBD1|TRBV7-9
TGTGCCAGCAGCCCGACAGGGGTAGGGCAGCCCCAGCATTTT
CASSPTGVGQPQHF
>-|TRBJ2-3|-|TRBV7-2
TGTGCCAGCAGCTCCCGACTAGAATTGGATACGCAGTATTTT
CASSSRLELDTQYF
>-|TRBJ2-6|TRBD1|TRBV11-2
TGTGCCAGCAGCTTATACCGGACAGGGGGGTTCTCTGGGGCCAACGTCCTGACTTTC
CASSLYRTGGFSGANVLTF
>few|TRBJ1-6|-|TRBV13
TGTGCCAGCAGCAGAAGAAGTAATTCACCCCTCCACTTT
CASSRRSNSPLHF
>many|TRBJ2-1|-|TRBV7-3
TGTGCCAGCAGCTTAACGACCCCGAAGGACTACAATGAGCAGTTCTTC
CASSLTTPKDYNEQFF
>-|TRBJ2-5|-|TRBV28
TGTGCCAGCAGTTCTACCGGGATCGGGGATCAAGAGACCCAGTACTTC
CASSSTGIGDQETQYF
>few|TRBJ1-3|-|TRBV29-1
TGCAGCGTTTCTAGGACCGGCTCTGGAAACACCATATATTTT
CSVSRTGSGNTIYF
>-|TRBJ1-6|TRBD1|TRBV5-4
TGTGCCAGCAGCCGCTCCCGGGACAGGAATTCACCCCTCCACTTT
CASSRSRDRNSPLHF
>few|TRBJ1-2|-|TRBV7-2
TGTGCCAGCAGCTTAGGGCCGGGGGGCTACACCTTC
CASSLGPGGYTF
>-|TRBJ1-2|-|TRBV29-1
TGCAGCGTTGAAGACACAGCGTATGGCTACACCTTC
CSVEDTAYGYTF
>-|TRBJ2-7|TRBD2|TRBV25-1
TGTGCCAGCAGTGAATCGGGGGGGCCCAGCTCCTACGAGCAGTACTTC
CASSESGGPSSYEQYF
>-|TRBJ2-5|TRBD2|TRBV5-6
TGTGCCAGCAGCCTACTAGCGGGGGGGCGGGAGACCCAGTACTTC
CASSLLAGGRETQYF